This TCR beta chain was profiled in a study of shared clonotypes between healthy human individuals. Recent vaccinations or acute infections were absent in the healthy HIV-negative adult donors. Division of CD4+ cells produced a CD45RA+ naive subset and a CD45RA-negative memory subset. Using immunoSEQ multiplex PCR, the repertoire was profiled, and TCRdb retains in-frame clones only, with some absent. The table has 2.3 million or so clones, approximately 93% seen once. The ends were cut back, 4 bases at V and 2 bases at J, with 13 bases in the middle. Germline CDR1 is WSHSY and CDR2 is SAAADI. The length of the CDR3 is 15 residues.

The genes are TRBV10-2 and TRBJ2-3; D is unclear. This TCR derives from a man aged 18 to 30 in good health. Some clones in this sample may be carry-over from other donors' samples. Sequenced material: naive CD4+ T cells from PBMCs. As for subset: CD45RA+ positively selected. Written as DNA, the CDR3 is TGCGCCAGCAGTGGCTGGCGGCTAACCACAGATACGCAGTATTTT. This encodes CASSGWRLTTDTQYF.